This T cell receptor (beta chain) was obtained from a study of identical twins. TCRdb redid the calling of the 5' RACE reads with MiXCR, one entry per CDR3 protein. The top ten clones hold 0.27% of a sample with around 1.7 million distinct CDR3 sequences, 25% to 35% of them seen once. This clonotype was seen more than once but under ten times. The CDR3 totals 13 residues. V trimming: 0 bases; J trimming: 13 bases; junction bases outside the gene matches: 5. CDR1 SQVTM and CDR2 ANQGSEA come from the germline V gene. The material sequenced was cord blood. This clonotype was obtained from a newborn girl in good health. V and J are TRBV29-1 and TRBJ2-4; 11 bases align to TRBD2. CDR3 bases: TGCAGCGTTGAAGAATCACTAGCGGGGGAGCAGTACTTC. Its translation is CSVEESLAGEQYF.